This TCR beta chain is from a study of blood T cell repertoires in COVID-19. Study as a whole: Samples taken during acute and convalescent COVID-19 were collected in the United States, Italy and Spain. Sources were T cells, B-cell-depleted T cells, or PBMCs; the material itself was cDNA or gDNA.

Seattle-derived patients entered the study during active infection and were followed longitudinally. The method was immunoSEQ multiplex PCR; TCRdb's version includes in-frame clones alone and lacks a portion of them. The table includes tens of thousands of clones, 60% to 80% detected once. The receptor's source is a man aged 65 to 79 with COVID-19, enrolled during active disease. Sequencing input: peripheral blood.

This CDR3 reads CASSFPGGLSYEQYF. CDR3 nucleotides: TGTGCCAGCAGTTTCCCAGGGGGCCTCTCCTACGAGCAGTACTTC. The chain employs TRBV28 and TRBJ2-7; 8 nucleotides match TRBD1. Per germline, CDR1 MDHEN and CDR2 SYDVKM. The CDR3 is 15 amino acids. Trimming at V came to 3 bases and at J to 0 bases, leaving 4 bases not matched to a gene.